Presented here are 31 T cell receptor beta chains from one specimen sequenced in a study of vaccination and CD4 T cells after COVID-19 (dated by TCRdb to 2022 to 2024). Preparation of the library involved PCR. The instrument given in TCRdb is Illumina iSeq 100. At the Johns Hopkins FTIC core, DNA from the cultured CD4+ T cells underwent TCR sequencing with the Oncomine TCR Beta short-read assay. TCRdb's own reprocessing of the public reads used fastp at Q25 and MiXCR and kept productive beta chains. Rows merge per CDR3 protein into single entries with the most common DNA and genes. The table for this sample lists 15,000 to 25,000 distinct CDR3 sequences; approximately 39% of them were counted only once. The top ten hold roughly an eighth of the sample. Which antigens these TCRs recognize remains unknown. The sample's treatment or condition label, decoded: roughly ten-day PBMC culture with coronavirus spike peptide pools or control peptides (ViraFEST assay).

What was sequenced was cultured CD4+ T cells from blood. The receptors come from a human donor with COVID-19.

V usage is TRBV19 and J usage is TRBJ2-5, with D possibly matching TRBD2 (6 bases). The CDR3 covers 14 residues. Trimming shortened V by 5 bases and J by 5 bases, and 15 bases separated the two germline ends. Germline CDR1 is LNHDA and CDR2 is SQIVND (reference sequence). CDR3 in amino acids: CASSWPGRWETQYF. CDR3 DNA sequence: TGTGCCAGTAGTTGGCCAGGGAGGTGGGAGACCCAGTACTTC.

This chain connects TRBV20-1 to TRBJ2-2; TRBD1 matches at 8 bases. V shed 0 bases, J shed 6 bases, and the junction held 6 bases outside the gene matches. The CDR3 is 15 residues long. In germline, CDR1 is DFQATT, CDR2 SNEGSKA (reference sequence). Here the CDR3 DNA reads TGCAGTGCTAGAGATCGGAGGACAGGGCCCGGGGAGCTGTTTTTT. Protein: CSARDRRTGPGELFF.

CDR3 amino acids: CASSLFVGGYYNEQFF. For the CDR3, the DNA is TGTGCCAGCAGCTTATTTGTGGGGGGGTACTACAATGAGCAGTTCTTC. The V call is TRBV7-9, the J call TRBJ2-1; 7 bases line up with TRBD2. The germline V gene encodes CDR1 SEHNR and CDR2 FQNEAQ (reference sequence). Trimming cost V 2 bases and J 3 bases; bases outside gene matches: 7. The CDR3 runs 16 residues.

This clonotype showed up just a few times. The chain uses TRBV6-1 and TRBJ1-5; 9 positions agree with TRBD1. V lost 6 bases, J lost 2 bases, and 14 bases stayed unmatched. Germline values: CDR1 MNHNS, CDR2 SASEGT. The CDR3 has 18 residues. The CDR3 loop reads CASRPLGTGTIGNQPQHF. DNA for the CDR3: TGTGCCAGCAGGCCTCTCGGGACAGGGACCATTGGCAATCAGCCCCAGCATTTT.

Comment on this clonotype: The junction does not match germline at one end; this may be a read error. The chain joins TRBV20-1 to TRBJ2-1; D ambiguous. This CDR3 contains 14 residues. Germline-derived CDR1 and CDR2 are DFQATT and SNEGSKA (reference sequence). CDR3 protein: CSAREVASYNEQFF. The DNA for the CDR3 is TGCAGTGCCAGAGAAGTGGCCTCCTACAATGAGCAGTTCTTC.

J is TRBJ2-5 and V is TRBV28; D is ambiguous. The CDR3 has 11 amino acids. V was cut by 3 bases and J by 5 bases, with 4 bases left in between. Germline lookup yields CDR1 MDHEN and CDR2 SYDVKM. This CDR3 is CASSLTETQYF. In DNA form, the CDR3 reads TGTGCCAGCAGTTTGACGGAGACCCAGTACTTC.

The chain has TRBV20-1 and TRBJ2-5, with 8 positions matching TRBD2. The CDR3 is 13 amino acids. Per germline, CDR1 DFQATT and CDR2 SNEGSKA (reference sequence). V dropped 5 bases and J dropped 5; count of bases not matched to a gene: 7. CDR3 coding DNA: TGCAGTGCTCGAACGGGGGGGGGCGAGACCCAGTACTTC. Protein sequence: CSARTGGGETQYF.

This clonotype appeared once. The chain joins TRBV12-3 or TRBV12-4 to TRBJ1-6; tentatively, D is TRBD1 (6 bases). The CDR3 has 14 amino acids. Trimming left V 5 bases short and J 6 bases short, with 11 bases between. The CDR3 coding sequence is TGTGCCAGCAGTGATACAGGGAGTAATTCACCCCTCCACTTT. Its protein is CASSDTGSNSPLHF.

CDR3 nucleotide sequence: TGTGCCAGCTTGGACTCCGCTGTTGGCAATGAGCAGTTCTTC. Translated, it gives CASLDSAVGNEQFF. V gene TRBV19 combines with J gene TRBJ2-1; possibly TRBD2 for D (5 bases). The germline V and J ends were trimmed by 9 bases and 6 bases, with 18 bases remaining between them. Per the germline V gene, CDR1 is LNHDA and CDR2 is SQIVND (reference sequence). The CDR3 covers 14 residues.

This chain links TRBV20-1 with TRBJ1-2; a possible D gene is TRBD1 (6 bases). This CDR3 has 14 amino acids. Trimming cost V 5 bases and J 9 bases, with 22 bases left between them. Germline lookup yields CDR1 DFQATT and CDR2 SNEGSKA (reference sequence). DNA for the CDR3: TGCAGTGCTTCTCACAGGGCATCGGTTGGTAGCTACACCTTC. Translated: CSASHRASVGSYTF.

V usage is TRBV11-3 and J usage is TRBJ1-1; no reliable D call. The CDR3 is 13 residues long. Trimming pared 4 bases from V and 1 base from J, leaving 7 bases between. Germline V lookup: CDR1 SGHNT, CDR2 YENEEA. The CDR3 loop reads CASSSTQNTEAFF. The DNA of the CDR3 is TGTGCCAGCAGCTCGACCCAGAACACTGAAGCTTTCTTT.

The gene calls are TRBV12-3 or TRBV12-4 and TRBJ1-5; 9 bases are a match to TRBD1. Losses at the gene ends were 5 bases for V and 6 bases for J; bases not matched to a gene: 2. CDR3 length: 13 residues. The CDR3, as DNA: TGTGCCAGCAGTACGACAGGGGGTCAGCCCCAGCATTTT. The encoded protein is CASSTTGGQPQHF.

The CDR3 sequence is CASSYGVSNEKLFF. CDR3 DNA sequence: TGTGCCAGCAGTTACGGCGTTTCTAATGAAAAACTGTTTTTT. The chain employs TRBV6-5 and TRBJ1-4; D unresolved. Germline CDR1 reads MNHEY; CDR2 reads SVGAGI. Between the trimmed V and J ends, which lost 2 bases and 3 bases, there was a span of 7 bases. The CDR3 is 14 amino acids.

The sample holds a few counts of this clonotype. DNA for the CDR3: TGTGCCAGCAGCTTTTCCGGACTGAACACCGGGGAGCTGTTTTTT. It translates to CASSFSGLNTGELFF. The V gene is TRBV7-3, the J gene TRBJ2-2; D perhaps matches TRBD2 (5 bases). With 3 bases removed from V and 1 base from J, the gap between germline ends came to 9 bases. CDR3 length equals 15 residues. Germline-derived CDR1 and CDR2 are SGHTA and FQGTGA.

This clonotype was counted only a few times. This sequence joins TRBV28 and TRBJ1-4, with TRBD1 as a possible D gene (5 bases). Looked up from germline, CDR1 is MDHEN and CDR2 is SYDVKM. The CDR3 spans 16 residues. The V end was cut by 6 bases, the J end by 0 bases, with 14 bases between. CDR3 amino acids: CASSLGGGTTNEKLFF. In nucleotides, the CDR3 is TGTGCCAGCAGCTTGGGGGGAGGCACAACTAATGAAAAACTGTTTTTT.

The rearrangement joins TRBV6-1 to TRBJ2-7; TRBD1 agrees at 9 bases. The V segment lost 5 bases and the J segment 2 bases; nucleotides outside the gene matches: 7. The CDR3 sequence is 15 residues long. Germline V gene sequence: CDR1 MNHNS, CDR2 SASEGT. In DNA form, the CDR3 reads TGTGCCAGCAGTCGGCTTGGGACAGGGCCCTACGAGCAGTACTTC. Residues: CASSRLGTGPYEQYF.

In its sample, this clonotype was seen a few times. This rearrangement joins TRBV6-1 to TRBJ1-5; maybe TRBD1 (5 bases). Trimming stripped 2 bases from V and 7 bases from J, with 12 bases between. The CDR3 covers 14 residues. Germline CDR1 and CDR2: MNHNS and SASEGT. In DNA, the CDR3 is TGTGCCAGCAGTGAAAAGGACGGGGGGCAGCCCCAGCATTTT. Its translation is CASSEKDGGQPQHF.

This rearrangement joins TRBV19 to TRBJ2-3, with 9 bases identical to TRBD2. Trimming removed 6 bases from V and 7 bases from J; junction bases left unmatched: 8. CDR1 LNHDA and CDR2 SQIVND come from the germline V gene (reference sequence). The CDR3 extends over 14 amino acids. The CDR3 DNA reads TGTGCCAGTAGACAGTCGCGGGGGGGCTATACGCAGTATTTT. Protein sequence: CASRQSRGGYTQYF.

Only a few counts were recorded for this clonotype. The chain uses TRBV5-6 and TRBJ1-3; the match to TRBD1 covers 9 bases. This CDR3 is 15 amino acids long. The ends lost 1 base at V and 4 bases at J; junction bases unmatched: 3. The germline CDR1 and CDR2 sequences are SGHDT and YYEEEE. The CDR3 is CASSLRTGEGNTIYF. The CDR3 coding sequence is TGTGCCAGCAGCTTGAGGACAGGGGAAGGAAACACCATATATTTT.

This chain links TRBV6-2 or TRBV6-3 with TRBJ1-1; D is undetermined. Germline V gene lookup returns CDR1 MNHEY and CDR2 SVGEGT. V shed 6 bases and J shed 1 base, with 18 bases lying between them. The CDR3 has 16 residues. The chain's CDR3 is CASSPHPGKGNTEAFF. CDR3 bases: TGTGCCAGCAGCCCACACCCCGGTAAGGGGAACACTGAAGCTTTCTTT.

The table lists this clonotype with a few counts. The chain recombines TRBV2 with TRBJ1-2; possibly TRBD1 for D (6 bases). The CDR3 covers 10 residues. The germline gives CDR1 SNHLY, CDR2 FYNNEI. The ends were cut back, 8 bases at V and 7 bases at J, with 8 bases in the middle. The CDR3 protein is CASRGAGYTF. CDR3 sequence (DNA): TGTGCCAGCCGGGGGGCTGGCTACACCTTC.

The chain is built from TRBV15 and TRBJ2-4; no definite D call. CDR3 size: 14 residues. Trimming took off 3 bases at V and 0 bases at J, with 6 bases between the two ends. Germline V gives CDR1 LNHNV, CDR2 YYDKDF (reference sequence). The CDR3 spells CATSSLLAKNIQYF. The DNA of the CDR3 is TGTGCCACCAGCAGCTTACTAGCCAAAAACATTCAGTACTTC.

DNA for the CDR3: TGTGCCAGCAGCTCTCAACAGGGAGTATGGCCCCAGCATTTT. It codes for CASSSQQGVWPQHF. The genes are TRBV6-1 and TRBJ1-5, with D perhaps matching TRBD1 (6 bases). The V end lost 6 bases, the J end lost 9 bases, and 18 bases lay between the germline ends. CDR1 MNHNS and CDR2 SASEGT come from the germline V gene. There are 14 residues in the CDR3.

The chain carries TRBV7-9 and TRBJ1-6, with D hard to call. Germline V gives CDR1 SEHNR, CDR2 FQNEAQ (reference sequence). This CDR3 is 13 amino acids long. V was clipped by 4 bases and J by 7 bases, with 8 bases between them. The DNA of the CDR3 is TGTGCCAGCAGCTCGGACGGGAATTCACCCCTCCACTTT. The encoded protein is CASSSDGNSPLHF.

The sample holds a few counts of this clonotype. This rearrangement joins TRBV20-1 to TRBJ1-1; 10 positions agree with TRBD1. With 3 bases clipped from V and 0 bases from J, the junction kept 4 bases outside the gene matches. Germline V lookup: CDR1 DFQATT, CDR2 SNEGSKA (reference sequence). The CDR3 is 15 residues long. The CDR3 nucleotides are TGCAGTGCTAGGAGAGGGACAGGGGTGAACACTGAAGCTTTCTTT. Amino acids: CSARRGTGVNTEAFF.

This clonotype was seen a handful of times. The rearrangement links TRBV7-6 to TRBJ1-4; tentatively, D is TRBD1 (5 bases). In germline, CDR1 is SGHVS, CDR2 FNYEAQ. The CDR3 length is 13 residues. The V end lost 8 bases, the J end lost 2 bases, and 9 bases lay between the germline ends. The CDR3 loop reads CASSRATNEKLFF. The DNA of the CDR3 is TGTGCCAGCTCCAGGGCCACTAATGAAAAACTGTTTTTT.

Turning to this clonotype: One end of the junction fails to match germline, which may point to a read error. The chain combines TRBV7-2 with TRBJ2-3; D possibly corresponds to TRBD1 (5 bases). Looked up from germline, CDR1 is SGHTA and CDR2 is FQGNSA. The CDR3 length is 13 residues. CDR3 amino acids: CVSSLVVQVSQYF. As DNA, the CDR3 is TGTGTCAGCAGCTTAGTCGTACAGGTGTCGCAGTATTTT.

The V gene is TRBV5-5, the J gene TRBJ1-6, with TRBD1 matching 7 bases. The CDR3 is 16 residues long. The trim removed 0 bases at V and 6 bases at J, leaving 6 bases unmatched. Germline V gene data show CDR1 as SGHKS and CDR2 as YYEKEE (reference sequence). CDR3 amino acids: CASSLVPGQLNSPLHF. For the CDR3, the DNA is TGTGCCAGCAGCTTGGTACCGGGACAGCTTAATTCACCCCTCCACTTT.

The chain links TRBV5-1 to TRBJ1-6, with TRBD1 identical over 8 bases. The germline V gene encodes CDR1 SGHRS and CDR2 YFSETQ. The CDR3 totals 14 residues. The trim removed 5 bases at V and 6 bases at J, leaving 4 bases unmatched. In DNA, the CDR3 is TGCGCCAGCAGTACTGACAGGGGTAATTCACCCCTCCACTTT. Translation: CASSTDRGNSPLHF.

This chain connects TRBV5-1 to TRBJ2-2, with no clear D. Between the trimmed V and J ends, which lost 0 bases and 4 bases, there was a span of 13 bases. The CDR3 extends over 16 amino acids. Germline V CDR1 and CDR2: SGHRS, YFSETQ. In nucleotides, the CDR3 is TGCGCCAGCAGCTTGGTAACGCGTAAGGGCACCGGGGAGCTGTTTTTT. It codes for CASSLVTRKGTGELFF.

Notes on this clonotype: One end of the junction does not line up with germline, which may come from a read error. DNA for the CDR3: TGTGCCAGCAGCTATGGACTAGCGGGGGTTACCTACGAGCAGCACTTC. This codes for CASSYGLAGVTYEQHF. The chain is built from TRBV5-6 and TRBJ2-7, with 13 bases that match TRBD2. Germline CDR1 is SGHDT and CDR2 is YYEEEE. CDR3 length: 16 residues.